This T cell receptor beta chain was sequenced for a study of blood T cell repertoires in COVID-19. Profiling relied on immunoSEQ multiplex PCR, and the TCRdb table lists in-frame clones only, not all of them. The sample lists 200,000 to 250,000 clones, 70% to 90% occurring once. CDR3 size: 14 residues. Germline V gene sequence: CDR1 SGDLS, CDR2 YYNGEE. Trimming at V came to 0 bases and at J to 4 bases, leaving 2 bases not matched to a gene. The V call is TRBV9, the J call TRBJ1-2; 8 nucleotides align to TRBD1. The sequence derives from a man aged 30 to 39 with COVID-19, enrolled during active disease. Sequences were obtained from peripheral blood. The CDR3 loop reads CASSVGTGGYGYTF. CDR3 DNA sequence: TGTGCCAGCAGCGTAGGTACAGGGGGCTATGGCTACACCTTC.